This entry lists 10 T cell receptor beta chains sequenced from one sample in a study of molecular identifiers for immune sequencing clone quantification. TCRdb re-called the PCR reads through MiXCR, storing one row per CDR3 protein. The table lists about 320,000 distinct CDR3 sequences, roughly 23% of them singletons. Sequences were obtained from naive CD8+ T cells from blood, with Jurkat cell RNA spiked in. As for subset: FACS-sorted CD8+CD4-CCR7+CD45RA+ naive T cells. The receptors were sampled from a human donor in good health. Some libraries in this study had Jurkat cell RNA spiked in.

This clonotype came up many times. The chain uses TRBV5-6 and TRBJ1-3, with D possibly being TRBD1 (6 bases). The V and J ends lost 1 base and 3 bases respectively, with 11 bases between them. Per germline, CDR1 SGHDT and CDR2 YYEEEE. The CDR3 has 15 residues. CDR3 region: CASSLRRGSGNTIYF. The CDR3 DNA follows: TGTGCCAGCAGCTTGAGGAGGGGGAGTGGAAACACCATATATTTT.

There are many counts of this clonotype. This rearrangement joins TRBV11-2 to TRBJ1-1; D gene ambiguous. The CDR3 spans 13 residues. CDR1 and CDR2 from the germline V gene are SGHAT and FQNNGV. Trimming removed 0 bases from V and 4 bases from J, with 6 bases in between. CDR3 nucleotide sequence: TGTGCCAGCAGCTTAGACTGGTCCACTGAAGCTTTCTTT. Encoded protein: CASSLDWSTEAFF.

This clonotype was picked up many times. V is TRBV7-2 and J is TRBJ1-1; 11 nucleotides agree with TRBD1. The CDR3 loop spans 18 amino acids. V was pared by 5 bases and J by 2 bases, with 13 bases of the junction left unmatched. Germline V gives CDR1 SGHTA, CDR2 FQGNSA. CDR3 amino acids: CASSDPVDRGLGNTEAFF. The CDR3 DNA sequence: TGTGCCAGCAGCGACCCGGTGGACAGGGGGCTCGGAAACACTGAAGCTTTCTTT.

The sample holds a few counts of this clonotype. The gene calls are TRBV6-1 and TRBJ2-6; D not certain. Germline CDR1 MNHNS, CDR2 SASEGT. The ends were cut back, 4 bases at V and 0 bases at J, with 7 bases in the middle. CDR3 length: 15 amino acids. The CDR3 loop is CASSALGSGANVLTF. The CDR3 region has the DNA TGTGCCAGCAGTGCCCTCGGCTCTGGGGCCAACGTCCTGACTTTC.

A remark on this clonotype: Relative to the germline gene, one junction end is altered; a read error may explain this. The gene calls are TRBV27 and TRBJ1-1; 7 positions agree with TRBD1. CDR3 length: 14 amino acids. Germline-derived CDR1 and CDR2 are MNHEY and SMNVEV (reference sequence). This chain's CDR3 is CASSLSRGNAEAFF. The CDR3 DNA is TGTGCCAGCAGTCTAAGCAGGGGGAACGCTGAAGCTTTCTTT.

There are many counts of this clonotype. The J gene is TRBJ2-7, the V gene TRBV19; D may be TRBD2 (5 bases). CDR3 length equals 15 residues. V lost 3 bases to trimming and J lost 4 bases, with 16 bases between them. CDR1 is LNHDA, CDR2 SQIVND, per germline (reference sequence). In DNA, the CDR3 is TGTGCCAGTAGTATTGCCAGCGGCGAGATGTACGAGCAGTACTTC. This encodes CASSIASGEMYEQYF.

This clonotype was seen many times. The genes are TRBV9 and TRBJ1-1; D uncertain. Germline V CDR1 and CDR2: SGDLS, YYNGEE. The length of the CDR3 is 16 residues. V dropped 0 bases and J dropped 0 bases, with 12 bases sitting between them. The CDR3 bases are TGTGCCAGCAGCGTAGGAGGATTTGGATTGAACACTGAAGCTTTCTTT. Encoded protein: CASSVGGFGLNTEAFF.

Written as DNA, the CDR3 is TGTGCCAGCAGTTACCGTGGACAGTCTTATAGCAATCAGCCCCAGCATTTT. As protein: CASSYRGQSYSNQPQHF. J is TRBJ1-5 and V is TRBV6-5; D may be TRBD1 (6 bases). This CDR3 region has 17 residues. Germline values: CDR1 MNHEY, CDR2 SVGAGI. The V end lost 2 bases, the J end lost 0 bases, and 14 bases lay between the germline ends.

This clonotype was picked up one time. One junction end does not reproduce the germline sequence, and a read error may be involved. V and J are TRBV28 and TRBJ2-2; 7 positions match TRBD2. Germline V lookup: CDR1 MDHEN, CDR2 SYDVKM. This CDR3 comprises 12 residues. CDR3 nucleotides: TGTGTCAGCAGCGGGAAGTCCGGGGAGCTGTTTTTT. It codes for CVSSGKSGELFF.

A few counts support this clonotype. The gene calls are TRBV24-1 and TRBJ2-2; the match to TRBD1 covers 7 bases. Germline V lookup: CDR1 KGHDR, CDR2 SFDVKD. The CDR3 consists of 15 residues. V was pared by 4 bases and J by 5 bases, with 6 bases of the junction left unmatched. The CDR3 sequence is CATSDSTGWTGELFF. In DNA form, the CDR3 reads TGTGCCACCAGTGACTCGACAGGGTGGACCGGGGAGCTGTTTTTT.